There are a few counts of the clone carrying this T cell receptor (beta chain). Its target is unknown. Next came a second PCR, run for 7 to 11 cycles, which used a sample-barcoded 5' primer along with a J-beta primer mix. The template-switch adaptor was a 5' adaptor with 12 random nucleotides. It tagged each cDNA molecule. TCRdb independently ran MiXCR on the 5' RACE reads; one entry per CDR3 protein. The table records about 970,000 distinct CDR3 sequences, 51% of them present only once. This specimen comes from a study of blood T cells in healthy people across ages. Study results and caveats: Considered underestimates were the diversity estimates obtained from one million T cells.

Germline CDR1 and CDR2: DFQATT and SNEGSKA (reference sequence). The CDR3 sequence is 14 residues long. The V segment lost 7 bases and the J segment 4 bases; nucleotides outside the gene matches: 8. The V call is TRBV20-1, the J call TRBJ2-1; 9 bases agree with TRBD2. The receptor was derived from an older woman in good health. Sequenced material: blood. The CDR3 DNA is TGCAGTGTCCCCGGGACTAGCAGATACAATGAGCAGTTCTTC. Translation gives CSVPGTSRYNEQFF.